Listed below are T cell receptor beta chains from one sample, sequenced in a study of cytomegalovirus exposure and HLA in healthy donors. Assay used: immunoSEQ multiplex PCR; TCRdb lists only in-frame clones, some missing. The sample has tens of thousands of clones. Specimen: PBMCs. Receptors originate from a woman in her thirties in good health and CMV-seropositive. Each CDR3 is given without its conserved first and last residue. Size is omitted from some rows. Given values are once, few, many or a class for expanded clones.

CDR3: ASSLELAGVYEQY
size: NA
V: TRBV7-2
J: TRBJ2-7

CDR3: AWSGGRGPGNTIY
size: NA
V: TRBV30
J: TRBJ1-3

CDR3: ASSLVLGGSTDTQY
size: medium-sized
V: TRBV5-1
J: TRBJ2-3

CDR3: ASSESPGPYEQY
size: NA
V: TRBV10-1
J: TRBJ2-7

CDR3: ASRELLYGQGAAQHQH
size: NA
V: TRBV6-1
J: TRBJ1-5

CDR3: ASILAGVGHEQY
size: NA
V: TRBV6-1
J: TRBJ2-7

CDR3: ASSLTRDEKLF
size: NA
V: TRBV7-3
J: TRBJ1-4

CDR3: ASSPSGLAGVYEQY
size: NA
V: TRBV7-2
J: TRBJ2-7

CDR3: ASRPNSLAVRAQY
size: NA
V: TRBV6-6
J: TRBJ2-5

CDR3: ASSWTSGGSYEQY
size: NA
V: TRBV5-1
J: TRBJ2-7

CDR3: ASSPGVTGDGETQY
size: NA
V: TRBV4-1
J: TRBJ2-5

CDR3: ASSKQARAF
size: NA
V: TRBV7-2
J: TRBJ1-1

CDR3: ASSQDMGEGSYNEQF
size: NA
V: TRBV4-1
J: TRBJ2-1

CDR3: SVAGTGGFSGANVLT
size: NA
V: TRBV29-1
J: TRBJ2-6

CDR3: AWSGLAGGREY
size: NA
V: TRBV30
J: TRBJ2-3

CDR3: ASSTRQLRNQPQH
size: NA
V: TRBV4-1
J: TRBJ1-5

CDR3: ASSATGGNQPQH
size: NA
V: TRBV9
J: TRBJ1-5

CDR3: ASTSGGQTGELF
size: NA
V: TRBV9
J: TRBJ2-2

CDR3: ASSPTGTGELF
size: NA
V: TRBV5-1
J: TRBJ2-2

CDR3: AWSGQDTQY
size: NA
V: TRBV30
J: TRBJ2-3

CDR3: ASSPSNRRSNYGYT
size: NA
V: TRBV6-4
J: TRBJ1-2

CDR3: ASSESRTGDQPQH
size: NA
V: TRBV2
J: TRBJ1-5

CDR3: AWSSANNQPQH
size: NA
V: TRBV30
J: TRBJ1-5

CDR3: ASSTRRGETQY
size: NA
V: TRBV2
J: TRBJ2-5

CDR3: ASSVKGAQPQH
size: NA
V: TRBV2
J: TRBJ1-5

CDR3: ASSLGVGGNQPQH
size: NA
V: TRBV11-2
J: TRBJ1-5

CDR3: ASSQGTGTHYEQY
size: NA
V: TRBV5-8
J: TRBJ2-7

CDR3: ASSLRSSGNTIY
size: NA
V: TRBV7-6
J: TRBJ1-3

CDR3: AWSKSWGLGAF
size: NA
V: TRBV30
J: TRBJ1-1

CDR3: ASSPGGSYEQY
size: NA
V: TRBV7-7
J: TRBJ2-7

CDR3: ASSPIQGNTGELF
size: NA
V: TRBV9
J: TRBJ2-2

CDR3: ASSRRSSGRGNEQF
size: NA
V: TRBV9
J: TRBJ2-1

CDR3: ASSVGGEAF
size: NA
V: TRBV5-1
J: TRBJ1-1

CDR3: ASSRLGYNSPLH
size: NA
V: TRBV27
J: TRBJ1-6

CDR3: ASSEILNGETQY
size: NA
V: TRBV6-1
J: TRBJ2-5

CDR3: AWSEETLDTQY
size: NA
V: TRBV30
J: TRBJ2-3

CDR3: ASSQGRASSDTQY
size: NA
V: TRBV4-1
J: TRBJ2-3

CDR3: ASSPGTGGEETQY
size: NA
V: TRBV18
J: TRBJ2-5

CDR3: ASSPGQTAINEKLF
size: NA
V: TRBV2
J: TRBJ1-4

CDR3: ASSQVIRGGEQY
size: NA
V: TRBV4-1
J: TRBJ2-7

CDR3: ASSAGPEAF
size: NA
V: TRBV7-9
J: TRBJ1-1

CDR3: ASSLEGQGTEKLF
size: NA
V: TRBV5-1
J: TRBJ1-4

CDR3: ASSLRVETGDGYT
size: NA
V: TRBV5-1
J: TRBJ1-2

CDR3: ASSAYSTAYGYT
size: NA
V: TRBV19
J: TRBJ1-2

CDR3: ASSYSSGAETQY
size: NA
V: TRBV6-5
J: TRBJ2-5

CDR3: ASSVVQAPDYT
size: NA
V: TRBV9
J: TRBJ1-2

CDR3: ASSPETTTSEQY
size: NA
V: TRBV18
J: TRBJ2-7

CDR3: ASSQEYPSGPYEQY
size: NA
V: TRBV4-2
J: TRBJ2-7

CDR3: ASSPLLQGDSNQHQH
size: NA
V: TRBV7-9
J: TRBJ1-5

CDR3: AWSVGAGTDTQY
size: NA
V: TRBV30
J: TRBJ2-3

CDR3: ASSLEIETGLYEQY
size: NA
V: TRBV11-2
J: NA

CDR3: ASSQERLATDTQY
size: NA
V: TRBV14
J: TRBJ2-3

CDR3: ASSYALAGATDTQY
size: NA
V: TRBV6-5
J: TRBJ2-3

CDR3: ASRQGWNTEAF
size: NA
V: TRBV2
J: TRBJ1-1

CDR3: ASSWGTSEDGELF
size: NA
V: TRBV6-6
J: TRBJ2-2

CDR3: ASSSLTGGSYEQY
size: NA
V: TRBV6-5
J: TRBJ2-7

CDR3: ASSLEGASGDTQY
size: NA
V: TRBV5-6
J: TRBJ2-3

CDR3: ASSQRYQETQY
size: NA
V: TRBV14
J: TRBJ2-5

CDR3: ASSDASGGRDNEQF
size: NA
V: TRBV25-1
J: TRBJ2-1

CDR3: ASRGHREKLF
size: NA
V: TRBV6-4
J: TRBJ1-4